The 31 T cell receptor beta chains in this list originate from one sample, sequenced in a study of CD8 T cells in ankylosing spondylitis. What these receptors recognize is not known. TCRdb reprocessed the 5' RACE reads with MiXCR, giving one entry per CDR3 protein. The repertoire holds hundreds of thousands of distinct CDR3 sequences, with roughly 27% as singletons. Findings and limits, study-wide: Seemingly distinctive of ankylosing spondylitis blood was a TCR beta motif formed by eight highly homologous variants.

The sequenced material came from blood, either unsorted or a sorted T cell fraction (not recorded which). The source of these receptors is a male donor with ankylosing spondylitis.

This clonotype was picked up a small number of times. CDR3 nucleotide sequence: TGTGCCAGCAGTTTAGTTGGGGGAAGGAACACTGAAGCTTTCTTT. Its protein is CASSLVGGRNTEAFF. The chain has TRBV12-3 or TRBV12-4 and TRBJ1-1; D is possibly TRBD1 (5 bases). This CDR3 comprises 15 residues. V lost 1 base, J lost 1 base, and 10 bases lay in between.

The V gene is TRBV9, the J gene TRBJ2-3, with 10 nucleotides matching TRBD2. J gave up 3 bases and V 4 bases, and 8 bases lay outside the gene matches. The V gene's germline CDR1 is SGDLS and CDR2 YYNGEE. The CDR3 has 16 amino acids. The CDR3 nucleotides are TGTGCCAGCAGCCCCCTAGCGGGAGAAGGGACAGATACGCAGTATTTT. Residues: CASSPLAGEGTDTQYF.

J is TRBJ2-1 and V is TRBV5-1; 7 nucleotides match TRBD2. The CDR3 runs to 17 residues. J lost 10 bases, V lost 2 bases, and 18 bases had no gene match. From germline, CDR1 is SGHRS and CDR2 YFSETQ. CDR3 nucleotides: TGCGCCAGCAGCTTACCGGTGAGCGGGACCGAGTTTGGGGAGCAGTTCTTC. Translation gives CASSLPVSGTEFGEQFF.

This chain joins TRBV3-1 and TRBJ1-2, with 12 bases that match TRBD1. The CDR3 runs 15 residues. V was pared by 1 base and J by 8 bases, with 5 bases of the junction left unmatched. Germline V gives CDR1 LGHDT, CDR2 YNNKEL (reference sequence). The DNA of the CDR3 is TGTGCCAGCAGCCAAGGGGGACAGGGGGCGGGAGGCTACACCTTC. Protein: CASSQGGQGAGGYTF.

Remarks on this clonotype: Because it lacks the conserved phenylalanine or tryptophan at the end, this CDR3 is likely a read error. The rearrangement joins TRBV11-2 to TRBJ1-3, with 10 nucleotides matching TRBD1. J gave up 4 bases and V 5 bases, and 8 bases lay outside the gene matches. The germline CDR1 and CDR2 sequences are SGHAT and FQNNGV. The CDR3 is made up of 16 amino acids. For the CDR3, the DNA is TGTGCCAGCAGCCGGGACAGGGGCGCATCGGGAAACACCATATATTCT. Translating it yields CASSRDRGASGNTIYS.

This chain links TRBV3-1 with TRBJ1-1; D ambiguous. Trimming left V 1 base short and J 1 base short, with 4 bases between. This CDR3 has 13 amino acids. Germline lookup yields CDR1 LGHDT and CDR2 YNNKEL (reference sequence). CDR3 bases: TGTGCCAGCAGCCAAGTTGAGAACACTGAAGCTTTCTTT. Translating it yields CASSQVENTEAFF.

This clonotype has just a few counts. This rearrangement joins TRBV5-1 to TRBJ2-2; D is unresolved. The germline V gene encodes CDR1 SGHRS and CDR2 YFSETQ. The CDR3 sequence is 15 residues long. The V end was cut by 0 bases, the J end by 0 bases, with 6 bases between. For the CDR3, the DNA is TGCGCCAGCAGCTTGGCAGTAGCGAACACCGGGGAGCTGTTTTTT. It is translated as CASSLAVANTGELFF.

The chain has TRBV6-1 and TRBJ2-2; D remains unclear. The CDR3 runs 14 residues. Trimming pared 5 bases from V and 5 bases from J, leaving 12 bases between. CDR1 is MNHNS and CDR2 is SASEGT in the germline V gene. CDR3 protein: CASSRQRGTGELFF. The DNA for the CDR3 is TGTGCCAGCAGTCGACAACGTGGGACCGGGGAGCTGTTTTTT.

The chain combines TRBV20-1 with TRBJ2-1; D remains ambiguous. This CDR3 has 15 amino acids. Per the germline V gene, CDR1 is DFQATT and CDR2 is SNEGSKA (reference sequence). V dropped 0 bases and J dropped 8 bases, with 17 bases sitting between them. The CDR3, as DNA: TGCAGTGCTAGAGATCCATCACGCATCCAAGATGAGCAGTTCTTC. It encodes CSARDPSRIQDEQFF.

This chain joins TRBV7-2 and TRBJ2-7, with D maybe TRBD1 (6 bases). V was shortened by 2 bases and J by 5 bases, with 16 bases between the two germline ends. This CDR3 region has 15 residues. From germline, CDR1 is SGHTA and CDR2 FQGNSA. CDR3 in amino acids: CASSLQSTRGHEQYF. DNA for the CDR3: TGTGCCAGCAGCTTACAGTCAACCAGGGGCCACGAGCAGTACTTC.

The rearrangement uses TRBV10-3 and TRBJ2-1, with D possibly being TRBD1 (7 bases). The V and J ends lost 10 bases and 7 bases respectively, with 20 bases between them. Germline loops: CDR1 ENHRY, CDR2 SYGVKD. The CDR3 runs 14 residues. DNA of the CDR3: TGTGCCACGAAAGAGGGCCCAGGGGGGAATGAGCAGTTCTTC. Protein: CATKEGPGGNEQFF.

The chain carries TRBV6-1 and TRBJ1-2; D remains ambiguous. There are 14 residues in the CDR3. CDR1 is MNHNS, CDR2 SASEGT, per germline. Trimming cost V 0 bases and J 7 bases, with 12 bases left between them. The CDR3 coding sequence is TGTGCCAGCAGTGAAGCGCACTTGACGCGTGGCTACACCTTC. Amino acid sequence: CASSEAHLTRGYTF.

The chain is built from TRBV3-1 and TRBJ2-1; D might be TRBD2 (6 bases). The CDR3 has 13 residues. V was clipped by 7 bases and J by 9 bases, with 16 bases between them. Per germline, CDR1 LGHDT and CDR2 YNNKEL (reference sequence). Here the CDR3 DNA reads TGTGCCAGCACCCGCGGGGTTCTGGGTGAGCAGTTCTTC. Protein product: CASTRGVLGEQFF.

This clonotype showed up just a few times. V usage is TRBV2 and J usage is TRBJ2-7; D perhaps matches TRBD1 (6 bases). This CDR3 has 14 amino acids. Germline CDR1 is SNHLY and CDR2 is FYNNEI. The ends were cut back, 2 bases at V and 0 bases at J, with 8 bases in the middle. The CDR3 spells CASSEQGSSYEQYF. For the CDR3, the DNA is TGTGCCAGCAGTGAACAGGGGAGCTCCTACGAGCAGTACTTC.

This clonotype turned up a few times. This rearrangement joins TRBV11-2 to TRBJ2-3, with 10 bases that match TRBD2. The trim removed 0 bases at V and 6 bases at J, leaving 3 bases unmatched. The CDR3 runs 15 residues. Looked up from germline, CDR1 is SGHAT and CDR2 is FQNNGV. The CDR3 reads CASSLDTSGMDTQYF. The CDR3 coding sequence is TGTGCCAGCAGCTTAGATACTAGCGGGATGGATACGCAGTATTTT.

The V gene is TRBV11-2, the J gene TRBJ2-7, with D unresolved. V dropped 6 bases and J dropped 4 bases, with 19 bases sitting between them. The CDR3 extends over 15 amino acids. The germline V gene encodes CDR1 SGHAT and CDR2 FQNNGV. For the CDR3, the DNA is TGTGCCAGCAGACCCACCCGGTTCAGATCTTACGAGCAGTACGTC. Translated, it gives CASRPTRFRSYEQYV.

This clonotype has just a few counts. The V call is TRBV20-1, the J call TRBJ1-5; D is uncertain. The CDR3 runs 14 residues. Germline V gene data show CDR1 as DFQATT and CDR2 as SNEGSKA (reference sequence). V gave up 5 bases and J gave up 0 bases, with 11 bases separating them. The CDR3 nucleotides read TGCAGTGCTGGACGGACCGATAGCAATCAGCCCCAGCATTTT. Translating gives CSAGRTDSNQPQHF.

Notes on this clonotype: The junction departs from germline at one end; a sequencing error may be responsible. J is TRBJ1-6 and V is TRBV2, with D possibly TRBD1 on 6 matching bases. CDR3 length: 12 residues. CDR1 is SNHLY, CDR2 FYNNEI, per germline. The CDR3 here is CASTRQEVPVVF. CDR3 bases: TGTGCCAGCACCCGACAGGAGGTCCCTGTGGTGTTT.

The chain carries TRBV6-5 and TRBJ2-5; D ambiguous. Germline lookup yields CDR1 MNHEY and CDR2 SVGAGI. The V end was cut by 2 bases, the J end by 5 bases, with 12 bases between. The CDR3 is 14 amino acids. The CDR3 is CASSYMGSGETQYF. CDR3 coding DNA: TGTGCCAGCAGTTACATGGGATCTGGCGAGACCCAGTACTTC.

V usage is TRBV6-2 or TRBV6-3 and J usage is TRBJ2-4; perhaps TRBD2 as D (5 bases). This CDR3 is built from 14 residues. V lost 6 bases, J lost 7 bases, and 16 bases lay in between. The V gene's germline CDR1 is MNHEY and CDR2 SVGEGT. CDR3 residues: CASRFARGNNIQYF. In DNA form, the CDR3 reads TGTGCCAGCAGATTCGCCCGAGGGAACAACATTCAGTACTTC.

This clonotype was observed a few times. The rearrangement links TRBV7-2 to TRBJ1-2; D remains unclear. V lost 3 bases to trimming and J lost 3 bases, with 8 bases between them. CDR1 is SGHTA and CDR2 is FQGNSA in the germline V gene. The CDR3 loop spans 13 amino acids. CDR3 loop: CASSFYRDYGYTF. For the CDR3, the DNA is TGTGCCAGCAGCTTTTATCGGGACTATGGCTACACCTTC.

The chain carries TRBV11-2 and TRBJ1-1, with 7 nucleotides matching TRBD1. The length of the CDR3 is 13 residues. J was trimmed by 5 bases and V by 5 bases; bases with no gene match: 5. Germline CDR1 is SGHAT and CDR2 is FQNNGV. In DNA, the CDR3 is TGTGCCAGCAGCGCCTTGGACAGGACTGAAGCTTTCTTT. Protein product: CASSALDRTEAFF.

Only a few counts were recorded for this clonotype. The chain combines TRBV28 with TRBJ2-1, with 12 bases identical to TRBD2. Germline lookup yields CDR1 MDHEN and CDR2 SYDVKM. V lost 5 bases, J lost 0 bases, and 8 bases stayed unmatched. The CDR3 has 18 residues. The CDR3 is CASSTRTSGAVSYNEQFF. The DNA for the CDR3 is TGTGCCAGCAGTACCCGGACTAGCGGGGCCGTCTCCTACAATGAGCAGTTCTTC.

This clonotype was picked up a small number of times. The chain has TRBV5-1 and TRBJ2-3; 9 bases agree with TRBD2. Germline-derived CDR1 and CDR2 are SGHRS and YFSETQ. Trimming took 2 bases from V and 5 from J; bases not matched to a gene: 6. The CDR3 is 15 amino acids. CDR3 DNA sequence: TGCGCCAGCAGCTTATTAGCGGGAGCTCGAGATACGCAGTATTTT. This codes for CASSLLAGARDTQYF.

This clonotype occurred many times. The gene calls are TRBV12-3 or TRBV12-4 and TRBJ1-2, with 10 bases fitting TRBD1. There are 16 residues in the CDR3. The J segment lost 8 bases and the V segment lost 6 bases, leaving 15 bases of the junction unmatched. The CDR3 DNA reads as TGTGCCAGCAGATTCGACGACAGGGGGCCTAGGGACGGCTACACCTTC. Protein sequence: CASRFDDRGPRDGYTF.

This clonotype was seen a handful of times. In DNA, the CDR3 is TGCAGTGCTAGAGAGGCGGGAGAACCCCAAGAGACCCAGTACTTC. Protein product: CSAREAGEPQETQYF. The chain couples TRBV20-1 to TRBJ2-5; 7 nucleotides line up with TRBD2. With 0 bases clipped from V and 1 base from J, the junction kept 5 bases outside the gene matches. Germline loops: CDR1 DFQATT, CDR2 SNEGSKA (reference sequence). This CDR3 spans 15 amino acids.

This clonotype was detected only a few times. This chain connects TRBV20-1 to TRBJ2-1; D is unclear. The germline V gene encodes CDR1 DFQATT and CDR2 SNEGSKA (reference sequence). The CDR3 is 13 amino acids. V was trimmed by 6 bases and J by 8 bases, leaving 17 bases between them. This CDR3 reads CSAPVRVFDEQFF. In DNA, the CDR3 is TGCAGTGCCCCAGTCCGAGTATTCGATGAGCAGTTCTTC.

This clonotype was seen more than once but under ten times. The chain combines TRBV20-1 with TRBJ2-1, with TRBD2 identical over 10 bases. The CDR3 is made up of 16 amino acids. Germline loops: CDR1 DFQATT, CDR2 SNEGSKA (reference sequence). The trim removed 0 bases at V and 1 base at J, leaving 3 bases unmatched. The CDR3 reads CSARDLLAGSYNEQFF. CDR3 DNA sequence: TGCAGTGCTAGAGATCTACTAGCGGGATCCTACAATGAGCAGTTCTTC.

This clonotype was picked up a small number of times. V usage is TRBV4-1 and J usage is TRBJ2-5; 8 bases are a match to TRBD1. There are 14 residues in the CDR3. The J segment lost 3 bases and the V segment lost 4 bases, leaving 4 bases of the junction unmatched. CDR1 and CDR2 (germline): MGHRA, YSYEKL. CDR3 coding DNA: TGCGCCAGCAGCCTATTGACAGGGGAAGAGACCCAGTACTTC. As protein: CASSLLTGEETQYF.

The chain combines TRBV20-1 with TRBJ2-5; D not certain. Trimming cost V 1 base and J 5 bases, with 14 bases left between them. This CDR3 is 14 amino acids long. Germline CDR1 reads DFQATT; CDR2 reads SNEGSKA (reference sequence). The CDR3 DNA reads TGCAGTGCTAGAGCTGCAACCATGGGGGAGACCCAGTACTTC. Its protein is CSARAATMGETQYF.

The gene calls are TRBV2 and TRBJ2-1, with D possibly TRBD1 on 5 matching bases. The CDR3 contains 12 residues. With 6 bases removed from V and 3 bases from J, the gap between germline ends came to 6 bases. The germline V gene encodes CDR1 SNHLY and CDR2 FYNNEI. CDR3 loop: CASRDSYNEQFF. CDR3 DNA sequence: TGTGCCAGCAGAGACAGCTACAATGAGCAGTTCTTC.